This record looks at one TCR beta chain sequence and its context. The sample is drawn from a study of stem cell transplantation in POMP-related autoinflammatory disease. The CDR3 loop spans 16 amino acids. Germline CDR1 is MNHEY and CDR2 is SMNVEV (reference sequence). The J segment lost 2 bases and the V segment lost 4 bases, leaving 11 bases of the junction unmatched. TCRdb keeps only in-frame clones here, not all; method: immunoSEQ multiplex PCR. The sample includes roughly 68,000 clones, roughly 88% of them seen just once. The clonotype originates from a human patient with POMP-related autoinflammation and immune dysregulation (PRAID). A share of the T cells may be of graft donor origin. Sequencing used CD4+ T cells from PBMCs, obtained after stem cell transplantation. V gene TRBV27 combines with J gene TRBJ2-7; TRBD2 matches at 7 bases. This CDR3 reads CASSSITAGPTYEQYF. The CDR3 region has the DNA TGTGCCAGCAGTTCAATCACAGCGGGACCAACCTACGAGCAGTACTTC.